The 10 T cell receptor beta chains presented below share a single source sample, sequenced in a study of patients and donors after allogeneic stem cell transplantation. MiXCR, applied by TCRdb to the RT-PCR reads, yields one record per CDR3 protein. The data hold about 960,000 distinct CDR3 sequences, with about a sixth observed a single time. The sequencing sample was made of blood, either unsorted or a sorted T cell fraction (not recorded which). These receptors were collected from a human donor who was either an allogeneic HSCT recipient or a stem cell or donor lymphocyte infusion donor (not recorded which). It is not recorded whose cells these are; they may come from a transplant donor.

This clonotype was counted a few times. DNA for the CDR3: TGCGCCAGCAGCGTTCAGGGAGCCGGTGAGCAGTTCTTC. Protein sequence: CASSVQGAGEQFF. The gene calls are TRBV5-1 and TRBJ2-1; either TRBD1 or TRBD2 may supply D (5 bases each). The CDR3 covers 13 residues. Germline CDR1 reads SGHRS; CDR2 reads YFSETQ. V gave up 4 bases and J gave up 9 bases, with 14 bases separating them.

This chain uses TRBV6-2 or TRBV6-3 with TRBJ1-1, with unresolved D. Germline V CDR1 and CDR2: MNHEY, SVGEGT. This CDR3 contains 15 residues. The V gene lost 6 bases and the J gene lost 5 bases, with 19 bases spanning the gap. The chain's CDR3 is CASRGPDLGLTEAFF. The CDR3 region has the DNA TGTGCCAGCAGGGGCCCGGACTTGGGGTTAACTGAAGCTTTCTTT.

This chain links TRBV27 with TRBJ2-1; D is uncertain. Per the germline V gene, CDR1 is MNHEY and CDR2 is SMNVEV (reference sequence). V lost 0 bases, J lost 10 bases, and 19 bases lay in between. The CDR3 runs 16 residues. In nucleotides, the CDR3 is TGTGCCAGCAGTTTATCCTGGGCGACTTGGCGTGTGGAGCAGTTCTTC. Translation: CASSLSWATWRVEQFF.

The chain is built from TRBV5-1 and TRBJ1-4; a weak D match, TRBD1 (6 bases). From germline, CDR1 is SGHRS and CDR2 YFSETQ. The CDR3 has 16 residues. The ends were cut back, 4 bases at V and 4 bases at J, with 17 bases in the middle. The DNA of the CDR3 is TGCGCCAGCAGCCCCCCCGCTGGGGGCCGTAATGAAAAACTGTTTTTT. Protein product: CASSPPAGGRNEKLFF.

The chain links TRBV6-1 to TRBJ1-1; tentative D call: TRBD1 (5 bases). The CDR3 runs to 15 residues. With 6 bases removed from V and 7 bases from J, the gap between germline ends came to 21 bases. Germline V gene data show CDR1 as MNHNS and CDR2 as SASEGT. In nucleotides, the CDR3 is TGTGCCAGCAGCGTTTTGCGGGGGTCAACGGGTGAAGCTTTCTTT. Amino acid sequence: CASSVLRGSTGEAFF.

This clonotype has only a few counts. The chain links TRBV20-1 to TRBJ2-1; weak D call: TRBD2 (6 bases). V lost 3 bases, J lost 0 bases, and 9 bases lay in between. Per germline, CDR1 DFQATT and CDR2 SNEGSKA (reference sequence). This CDR3 region has 14 residues. CDR3 in amino acids: CSARWRGSYNEQFF. The CDR3 nucleotides are TGCAGTGCTAGGTGGCGGGGCTCCTACAATGAGCAGTTCTTC.

The genes are TRBV15 and TRBJ2-1; no definite D call. The V gene's germline CDR1 is LNHNV and CDR2 YYDKDF (reference sequence). V lost 0 bases and J lost 2, with 11 bases in between. This CDR3 is 16 amino acids long. CDR3 DNA sequence: TGTGCCACCAGCAGAGACCATGGGTCTGCCTACAATGAGCAGTTCTTC. Its translation is CATSRDHGSAYNEQFF.

The rearrangement links TRBV24-1 to TRBJ1-2; 9 bases fit TRBD1. Trimming removed 3 bases from V and 4 bases from J; junction bases left unmatched: 2. The CDR3 extends over 14 amino acids. The V gene's germline CDR1 is KGHDR and CDR2 SFDVKD. Here the CDR3 DNA reads TGTGCCACCAGTGATACGACAGGGGGCTATGGCTACACCTTC. Amino acid sequence: CATSDTTGGYGYTF.

This clonotype was counted a few times. This chain uses TRBV6-1 with TRBJ2-7, with D perhaps being TRBD1 or TRBD2 (5 bases each). V shed 4 bases and J shed 7 bases, with 14 bases lying between them. Looked up from germline, CDR1 is MNHNS and CDR2 is SASEGT. The CDR3 covers 13 residues. As DNA, the CDR3 is TGTGCCAGCAGTGTTCAGGGCACGGGGGAGCAGTACTTC. It encodes CASSVQGTGEQYF.

This clonotype is a singleton in its sample. The chain has TRBV3-1 and TRBJ1-2; the D gene is possibly TRBD1 (5 bases). CDR3 length equals 14 residues. Germline V CDR1 and CDR2: LGHDT, YNNKEL (reference sequence). Trimming took off 5 bases at V and 6 bases at J, with 16 bases between the two ends. The DNA for the CDR3 is TGTGCCAGCAGCTCCATCCGGGACGGTAATGGCTACACCTTC. Translated, it gives CASSSIRDGNGYTF.